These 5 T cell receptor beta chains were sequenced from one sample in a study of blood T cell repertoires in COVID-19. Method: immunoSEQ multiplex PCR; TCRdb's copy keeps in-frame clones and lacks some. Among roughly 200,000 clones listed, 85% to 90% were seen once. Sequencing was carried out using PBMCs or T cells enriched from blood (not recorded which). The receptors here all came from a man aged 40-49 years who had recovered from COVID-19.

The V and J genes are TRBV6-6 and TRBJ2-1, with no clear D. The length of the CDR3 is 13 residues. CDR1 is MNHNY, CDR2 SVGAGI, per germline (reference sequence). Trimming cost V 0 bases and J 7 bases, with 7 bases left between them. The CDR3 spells CASSYSFSNEQFF. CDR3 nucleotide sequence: TGTGCCAGCAGTTACTCGTTCTCGAATGAGCAGTTCTTC.

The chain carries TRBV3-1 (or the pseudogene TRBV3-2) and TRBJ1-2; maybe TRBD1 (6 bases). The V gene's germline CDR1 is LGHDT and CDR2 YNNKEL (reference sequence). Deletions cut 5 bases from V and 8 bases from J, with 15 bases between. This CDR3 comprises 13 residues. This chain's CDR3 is CASSAGTPGGYTF. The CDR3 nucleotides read TGTGCCAGCAGCGCCGGGACACCGGGCGGCTACACCTTC.

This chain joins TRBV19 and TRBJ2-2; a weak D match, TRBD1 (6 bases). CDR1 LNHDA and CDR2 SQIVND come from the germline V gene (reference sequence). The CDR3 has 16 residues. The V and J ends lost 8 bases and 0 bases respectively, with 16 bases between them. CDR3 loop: CASRRATGSNTGELFF. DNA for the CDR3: TGTGCCAGTCGAAGGGCGACAGGATCGAACACCGGGGAGCTGTTTTTT. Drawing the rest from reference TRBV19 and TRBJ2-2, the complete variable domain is DGGITQSPKYLFRKEGQNVTLSCEQNLNHDAMYWYRQDPGQGLRLIYYSQIVNDFQKGDIAEGYSVSREKKESFPLTVTSAQKNPTAFYLCASRRATGSNTGELFFGEGSRLTVL.

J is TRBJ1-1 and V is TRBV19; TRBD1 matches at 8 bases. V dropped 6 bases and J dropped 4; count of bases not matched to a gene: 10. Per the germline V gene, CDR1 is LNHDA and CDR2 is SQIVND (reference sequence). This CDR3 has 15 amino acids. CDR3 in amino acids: CASRPLGQGSTEAFF. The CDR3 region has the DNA TGTGCCAGTAGACCACTCGGACAGGGAAGCACTGAAGCTTTCTTT.

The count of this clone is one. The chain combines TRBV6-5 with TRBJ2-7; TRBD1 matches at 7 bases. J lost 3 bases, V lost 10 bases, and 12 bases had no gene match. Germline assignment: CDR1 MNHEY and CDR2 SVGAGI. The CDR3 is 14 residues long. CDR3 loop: CATLPMTGNYEQYF. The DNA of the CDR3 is TGTGCCACCCTCCCTATGACAGGGAACTACGAGCAGTACTTC.